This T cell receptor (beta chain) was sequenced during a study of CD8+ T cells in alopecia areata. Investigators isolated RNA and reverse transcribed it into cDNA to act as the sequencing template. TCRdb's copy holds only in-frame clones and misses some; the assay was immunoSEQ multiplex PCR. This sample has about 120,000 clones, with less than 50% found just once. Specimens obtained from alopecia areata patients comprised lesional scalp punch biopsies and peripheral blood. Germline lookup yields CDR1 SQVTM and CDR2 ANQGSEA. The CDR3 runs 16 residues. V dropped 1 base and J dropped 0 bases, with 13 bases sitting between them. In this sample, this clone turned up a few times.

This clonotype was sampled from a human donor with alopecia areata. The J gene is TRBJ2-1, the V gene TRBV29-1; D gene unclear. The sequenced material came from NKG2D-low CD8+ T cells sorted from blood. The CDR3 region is CSVEGETVSSYNEQFF. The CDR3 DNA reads TGCAGCGTTGAAGGAGAAACAGTCTCCTCCTACAATGAGCAGTTCTTC.